This T cell receptor (beta chain) was documented in a study of blood T cell repertoires in COVID-19. Background on the study: The samples span acute and convalescent COVID-19 from the United States, Italy and Spain. Sample material is recorded as cDNA or gDNA derived from T cells, B-cell-depleted T cells, or PBMCs.

This study enrolled people aged 18 to 89 from approximately 24 US geographic areas. Per the germline V gene, CDR1 is SQVTM and CDR2 is ANQGSEA. The CDR3 length is 13 residues. V was clipped by 4 bases and J by 12 bases; unmatched bases: 8. Clones were sequenced by immunoSEQ multiplex PCR, and TCRdb holds only the in-frame ones, with some missing. The sample lists over 150,000 clones, 70% to 85% occurring once. The gene calls are TRBV29-1 and TRBJ2-1; TRBD2 matches at 11 bases. This clonotype was obtained from a woman aged 50 to 65 who had recovered from COVID-19. Sequencing used PBMCs or T cells enriched from blood (not recorded which). Written as DNA, the CDR3 is TGCAGCGTTGTTGTTACTAGCGGGGGTGGGCAGTTCTTC. Translation gives CSVVVTSGGGQFF.